These 28 T cell receptor beta chains came from one sample sequenced in a study of shared clonotypes between healthy human individuals. Data came from immunoSEQ multiplex PCR; TCRdb stores just in-frame clones and leaves some out. Of approximately 2,000,000 clones listed, just over 90% are singletons. Naive CD8 cells, CD45RO-negative and positively selected for CCR7, excluded terminally differentiated effector memory CD45RA+ cells. Sample: naive CD8+ T cells from PBMCs. All receptors come from a man between 18 and 29 years old in good health. Some clones in this sample may be carry-over from other donors' samples.

The chain has TRBV6-1 and TRBJ1-4, with a possible D match to TRBD1 (6 bases). The CDR3 contains 16 residues. Germline CDR1 reads MNHNS; CDR2 reads SASEGT. Trimming left V 3 bases short and J 0 bases short, with 11 bases between. The CDR3 DNA reads as TGTGCCAGCAGTGACGCTAACAGGGCAACTAATGAAAAACTGTTTTTT. It yields the protein CASSDANRATNEKLFF.

CDR3 sequence (DNA): TGTGCCAGCAGTAAACTAGCGGGAGGGCCCTACGAGCAGTACTTC. This translates into CASSKLAGGPYEQYF. The V call is TRBV28, the J call TRBJ2-7; 13 bases are a match to TRBD2. The V and J ends lost 5 bases and 2 bases, in that order; junction bases with no gene match: 3. This CDR3 region has 15 residues. Germline V lookup: CDR1 MDHEN, CDR2 SYDVKM.

This chain joins TRBV4-3 and TRBJ2-7; no reliable D call. The CDR3 consists of 13 residues. CDR1 and CDR2 from the germline V gene are LGHNA and YSLEER. The V end lost 1 base, the J end lost 5 bases, and 9 bases lay between the germline ends. The CDR3 DNA reads TGCGCCAGCAGCCAAGGTTCAGGAAACGAGCAGTACTTC. It encodes CASSQGSGNEQYF.

The chain links TRBV6-6 to TRBJ1-5, with a possible D match to TRBD1 (5 bases). This CDR3 is 16 amino acids long. Germline V gives CDR1 MNHNY, CDR2 SVGAGI (reference sequence). V lost 6 bases, J lost 0 bases, and 15 bases lay in between. The CDR3 coding sequence is TGTGCCAGCAGACCTACTAGGGGCTATAGCAATCAGCCCCAGCATTTT. Protein: CASRPTRGYSNQPQHF.

The chain has TRBV4-2 and TRBJ2-3; TRBD2 agrees at 8 bases. Losses at the gene ends were 4 bases for V and 0 bases for J; bases not matched to a gene: 9. Germline V gives CDR1 LGHNA, CDR2 YNFKEQ. This CDR3 is built from 17 residues. The CDR3 sequence is CASSPPGLAGSTDTQYF. The CDR3 nucleotides read TGTGCCAGCAGCCCGCCCGGGTTAGCGGGAAGCACAGATACGCAGTATTTT.

The rearrangement uses TRBV4-1 and TRBJ2-4, with a tentative D call TRBD2 (5 bases). Trimming stripped 4 bases from V and 0 bases from J, with 13 bases between. The CDR3 sequence is 16 residues long. Germline assignment: CDR1 MGHRA and CDR2 YSYEKL. The CDR3 loop is CASSLSFSGAKNIQYF. The CDR3 nucleotides are TGCGCCAGCAGCCTATCTTTCAGCGGAGCCAAAAACATTCAGTACTTC.

The chain has TRBV9 and TRBJ2-1; D is perhaps TRBD2 (6 bases). V was shortened by 4 bases and J by 4 bases, with 18 bases between the two germline ends. The germline V gene encodes CDR1 SGDLS and CDR2 YYNGEE. The CDR3 is 16 amino acids. The CDR3 sequence is CASSTPRNGGYNEQFF. CDR3 coding DNA: TGTGCCAGCAGCACACCCCGGAACGGGGGTTACAATGAGCAGTTCTTC.

The J gene is TRBJ2-7, the V gene TRBV15; 7 bases map to TRBD1. This CDR3 spans 15 amino acids. The J segment lost 2 bases and the V segment lost 3 bases, leaving 7 bases of the junction unmatched. Looked up from germline, CDR1 is LNHNV and CDR2 is YYDKDF (reference sequence). For the CDR3, the DNA is TGTGCCACCAGCAGGCCCCGGGACAGAGCCTACGAGCAGTACTTC. This codes for CATSRPRDRAYEQYF.

The chain couples TRBV11-1 to TRBJ1-4; 8 bases match TRBD1. J was trimmed by 8 bases and V by 5 bases; bases with no gene match: 10. Germline V gene sequence: CDR1 SGHAT, CDR2 FQDESV (reference sequence). The CDR3 has 15 residues. The CDR3 DNA sequence: TGTGCCAGCAGCCGTGGACAGGGATGGGAGGAAAAACTGTTTTTT. Its protein is CASSRGQGWEEKLFF.

This chain links TRBV6-5 with TRBJ2-7, with D tentatively TRBD1 (6 bases). Germline V gene sequence: CDR1 MNHEY, CDR2 SVGAGI. Between the trimmed V and J ends, which lost 6 bases and 5 bases, there was a span of 14 bases. The CDR3 contains 13 residues. This CDR3 is CASSPSTGNEQYF. As DNA, the CDR3 is TGTGCCAGCAGCCCCTCAACAGGGAACGAGCAGTACTTC.

The rearrangement uses TRBV7-2 and TRBJ2-1; TRBD2 aligns across 8 bases. The CDR3 is made up of 15 amino acids. Per the germline V gene, CDR1 is SGHTA and CDR2 is FQGNSA. V was pared by 4 bases and J by 6 bases, with 8 bases of the junction left unmatched. CDR3: CASSSAGGPANEQFF. The CDR3 bases are TGTGCCAGCAGCTCGGCGGGAGGCCCAGCCAATGAGCAGTTCTTC.

The gene calls are TRBV7-9 and TRBJ2-1; D not resolved. CDR1 is SEHNR and CDR2 is FQNEAQ in the germline V gene (reference sequence). Trimming stripped 9 bases from V and 0 bases from J, with 18 bases between. This CDR3 region has 16 residues. The CDR3, as DNA: TGTGCCAGTGCCCCGACTGCGCCGCTCTCCTACAATGAGCAGTTCTTC. Its protein product is CASAPTAPLSYNEQFF. Using reference TRBV7-9 and TRBJ2-1 for the parts outside the CDR3, the full variable domain is DTGVSQNPRHKITKRGQNVTFRCDPISEHNRLYWYRQTLGQGPEFLTYFQNEAQLEKSRLLSDRFSAERPKGSFSTLEIQRTEQGDSAMYLCASAPTAPLSYNEQFFGPGTRLTVL.

This clone was seen only a few times. The chain has TRBV18 and TRBJ1-1; a possible D gene is TRBD1 (5 bases). Trimming stripped 2 bases from V and 4 bases from J, with 11 bases between. This CDR3 has 14 residues. CDR1 and CDR2 (germline): KGHSH, LQKENI. CDR3 in amino acids: CASSPRGRSTEAFF. CDR3 nucleotide sequence: TGTGCCAGCTCACCAAGGGGTAGGAGCACTGAAGCTTTCTTT.

Worth noting for this clone: This same CDR3 is encoded by further DNA sequences in the sample. This sequence joins TRBV6-4 and TRBJ2-2; D is possibly TRBD2 (6 bases). CDR3 length: 13 amino acids. Germline assignment: CDR1 MRHNA and CDR2 SNTAGT. The ends were cut back, 3 bases at V and 7 bases at J, with 9 bases in the middle. The CDR3 region is CASSETGVGELFF. The DNA for the CDR3 is TGTGCCAGCAGTGAAACGGGGGTCGGGGAGCTGTTTTTT.

The CDR3 bases are TGTGCCAGCAGCTTAGACGAGCGGGAGAACACCGGGGAGCTGTTTTTT. This translates into CASSLDERENTGELFF. The chain links TRBV7-8 to TRBJ2-2; TRBD2 matches at 7 bases. The V gene's germline CDR1 is SGHVS and CDR2 FQNEAQ. The CDR3 loop spans 16 amino acids. V lost 1 base to trimming and J lost 1 base; unmatched junction nucleotides: 3.

This clone is a singleton in its sample. This chain joins TRBV5-4 and TRBJ1-4, with D hard to call. V was cut by 0 bases and J by 0 bases, with 12 bases left in between. Germline CDR1 reads SGHNT; CDR2 reads YYREEE (reference sequence). The CDR3 has 17 residues. The CDR3 DNA reads TGTGCCAGCAGCTTGGATGGGTACATCTCAACTAATGAAAAACTGTTTTTT. It specifies CASSLDGYISTNEKLFF.

The rearrangement uses TRBV6-5 and TRBJ1-2; 9 bases are shared with TRBD1. In germline, CDR1 is MNHEY, CDR2 SVGAGI. V dropped 4 bases and J dropped 8; count of bases not matched to a gene: 5. The CDR3 totals 13 residues. The CDR3 here is CASSFRTGVGYTF. For the CDR3, the DNA is TGTGCCAGCAGTTTCCGGACAGGGGTAGGCTACACCTTC.

This chain connects TRBV7-8 to TRBJ2-3; 7 bases align to TRBD1. Germline CDR1 SGHVS, CDR2 FQNEAQ. This CDR3 is built from 14 residues. V dropped 5 bases and J dropped 2; count of bases not matched to a gene: 4. CDR3 protein: CASSPQGPTDTQYF. CDR3 nucleotide sequence: TGTGCCAGCAGCCCACAGGGGCCCACAGATACGCAGTATTTT.

CDR3: CASSWRPRGGGKETQYF. CDR3 coding DNA: TGTGCCAGCAGCTGGCGTCCCCGGGGTGGTGGAAAAGAGACCCAGTACTTC. The J gene is TRBJ2-5, the V gene TRBV7-2; perhaps TRBD2 as D (5 bases). From germline, CDR1 is SGHTA and CDR2 FQGNSA. The ends were cut back, 4 bases at V and 3 bases at J, with 21 bases in the middle. This CDR3 comprises 17 residues.

This clone was picked up one time. CDR3 in amino acids: CASSFGKPREKLFF. In nucleotides, the CDR3 is TGTGCCAGCAGCTTTGGCAAACCCCGGGAAAAACTGTTTTTT. The V and J genes are TRBV7-9 and TRBJ1-4; D gene uncertain. CDR1 and CDR2 (germline): SEHNR, FQNEAQ (reference sequence). This CDR3 is built from 14 residues. The V gene lost 3 bases and the J gene lost 8 bases, with 13 bases spanning the gap. Filled out from reference TRBV7-9 and TRBJ1-4, the complete variable domain reads DTGVSQNPRHKITKRGQNVTFRCDPISEHNRLYWYRQTLGQGPEFLTYFQNEAQLEKSRLLSDRFSAERPKGSFSTLEIQRTEQGDSAMYLCASSFGKPREKLFFGSGTQLSVL.

Of note for this clone: Other DNA sequences within the sample encode an identical CDR3. This chain links TRBV27 with TRBJ1-3; D is perhaps TRBD1 (5 bases). Trimming removed 4 bases from V and 2 bases from J, with 6 bases in between. The CDR3 is made up of 13 amino acids. The germline V gene has CDR1 MNHEY and CDR2 SMNVEV (reference sequence). CDR3 amino acids: CASSSRAGNTIYF. Written as DNA, the CDR3 is TGTGCCAGCAGTTCCAGGGCTGGAAACACCATATATTTT.

This CDR3 is CASSLAGRVQGAGGYTF. CDR3 in DNA: TGTGCCAGCAGCTTGGCGGGCCGGGTGCAGGGGGCAGGTGGCTACACCTTC. This sequence joins TRBV5-5 and TRBJ1-2, with 8 bases aligning to TRBD1. The CDR3 length is 17 residues. The junction had 14 bases not matched to a gene; V was cut back by 0 bases and J by 7 bases. Germline V gives CDR1 SGHKS, CDR2 YYEKEE (reference sequence).

The genes are TRBV19 and TRBJ1-1; 10 bases agree with TRBD1. The length of the CDR3 is 17 residues. Germline V gene sequence: CDR1 LNHDA, CDR2 SQIVND (reference sequence). The V and J ends lost 4 bases and 5 bases, in that order; junction bases with no gene match: 13. CDR3 region: CASSTVPGQGSGTEAFF. The CDR3 region has the DNA TGTGCCAGTAGTACCGTCCCGGGACAGGGGTCGGGTACTGAAGCTTTCTTT.

Concerning this clone: Other nucleotide sequences from this sample produce the same CDR3. J is TRBJ1-2 and V is TRBV7-9; 9 nucleotides match TRBD1. Germline CDR1 and CDR2: SEHNR and FQNEAQ (reference sequence). This CDR3 region has 13 residues. The junction had 5 bases not matched to a gene; V was cut back by 4 bases and J by 8 bases. The CDR3 protein is CASSWGQGGGYTF. Written as DNA, the CDR3 is TGTGCCAGCAGCTGGGGACAGGGCGGGGGCTACACCTTC.

The gene calls are TRBV7-2 and TRBJ1-4; D remains unclear. CDR3 length: 18 amino acids. Germline lookup yields CDR1 SGHTA and CDR2 FQGNSA. V lost 1 base, J lost 5 bases, and 20 bases lay in between. The CDR3 DNA reads TGTGCCAGCAGCTTAGGGTTTGGATGGGGATTAGAAAATGAAAAACTGTTTTTT. Translation gives CASSLGFGWGLENEKLFF.

V gene TRBV9 combines with J gene TRBJ1-2; 7 positions match TRBD1. This CDR3 spans 15 amino acids. V lost 4 bases, J lost 3 bases, and 9 bases stayed unmatched. Germline V gene sequence: CDR1 SGDLS, CDR2 YYNGEE. The CDR3 DNA is TGTGCCAGCAGCTTCTCGACAGGGTTCCACTATGGCTACACCTTC. This gives the protein CASSFSTGFHYGYTF.

This sequence joins TRBV28 and TRBJ1-4, with D uncertain. CDR1 is MDHEN and CDR2 is SYDVKM in the germline V gene. Trimming cost V 1 base and J 0 bases, with 9 bases left between them. The CDR3 is made up of 16 amino acids. Here the CDR3 DNA reads TGTGCCAGCAGTTTATCGCTGCACTCAACTAATGAAAAACTGTTTTTT. The encoded protein is CASSLSLHSTNEKLFF.

The CDR3 protein is CASSPTGLVYEQYF. The CDR3 DNA reads TGTGCCAGCAGCCCAACAGGGTTGGTGTACGAGCAGTACTTC. The rearrangement joins TRBV7-2 to TRBJ2-7; a weak D match, TRBD1 (6 bases). CDR3 length equals 14 residues. CDR1 SGHTA and CDR2 FQGNSA come from the germline V gene. The ends were cut back, 5 bases at V and 4 bases at J, with 15 bases in the middle.